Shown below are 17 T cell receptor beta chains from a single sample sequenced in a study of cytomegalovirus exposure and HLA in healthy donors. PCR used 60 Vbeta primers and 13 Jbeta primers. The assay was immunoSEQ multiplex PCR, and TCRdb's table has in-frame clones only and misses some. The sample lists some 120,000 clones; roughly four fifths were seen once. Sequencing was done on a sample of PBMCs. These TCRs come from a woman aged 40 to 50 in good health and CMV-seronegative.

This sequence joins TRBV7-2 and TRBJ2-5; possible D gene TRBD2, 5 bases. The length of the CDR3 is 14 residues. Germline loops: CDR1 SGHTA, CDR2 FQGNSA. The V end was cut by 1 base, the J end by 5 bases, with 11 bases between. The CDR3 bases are TGTGCCAGCAGCTTAGGAGCGGCCCGGGAGACCCAGTACTTC. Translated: CASSLGAARETQYF.

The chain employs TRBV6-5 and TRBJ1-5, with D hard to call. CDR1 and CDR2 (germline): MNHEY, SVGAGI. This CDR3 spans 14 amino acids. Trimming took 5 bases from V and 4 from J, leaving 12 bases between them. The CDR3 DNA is TGTGCCAGCAGTCTGGACGGCGGGAATCAGCCCCAGCATTTT. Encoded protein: CASSLDGGNQPQHF.

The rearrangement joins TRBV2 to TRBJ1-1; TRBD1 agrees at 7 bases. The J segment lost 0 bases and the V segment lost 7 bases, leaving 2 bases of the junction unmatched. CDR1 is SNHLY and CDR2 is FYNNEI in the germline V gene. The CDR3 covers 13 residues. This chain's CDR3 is CASNQGVNTEAFF. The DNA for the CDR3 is TGTGCCAGCAATCAGGGGGTGAACACTGAAGCTTTCTTT.

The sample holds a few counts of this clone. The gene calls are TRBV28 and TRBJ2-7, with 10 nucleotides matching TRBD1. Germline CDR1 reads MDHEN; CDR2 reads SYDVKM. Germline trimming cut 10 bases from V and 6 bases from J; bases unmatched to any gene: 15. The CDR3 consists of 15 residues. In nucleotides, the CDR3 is TGTGCCACCACTCCAGGCGGGACAGGGGCTCGCGAGCAGTACTTC. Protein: CATTPGGTGAREQYF.

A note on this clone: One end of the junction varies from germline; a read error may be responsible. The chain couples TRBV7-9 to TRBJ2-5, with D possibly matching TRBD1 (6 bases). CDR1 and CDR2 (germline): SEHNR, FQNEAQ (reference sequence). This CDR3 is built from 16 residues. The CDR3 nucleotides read TGTTCCAGCAGCTTTTTACGCGACAGGACCCAAGAGACCCAGTACTTC. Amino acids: CSSSFLRDRTQETQYF. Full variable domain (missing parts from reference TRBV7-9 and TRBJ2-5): DTGVSQNPRHKITKRGQNVTFRCDPISEHNRLYWYRQTLGQGPEFLTYFQNEAQLEKSRLLSDRFSAERPKGSFSTLEIQRTEQGDSAMYLCSSSFLRDRTQETQYFGPGTRLLVL.

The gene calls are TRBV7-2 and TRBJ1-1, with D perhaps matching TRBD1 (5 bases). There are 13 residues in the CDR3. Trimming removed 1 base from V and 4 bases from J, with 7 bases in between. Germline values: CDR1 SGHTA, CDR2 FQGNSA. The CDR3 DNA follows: TGTGCCAGCAGCTTAGTAGGGGCCACTGAAGCTTTCTTT. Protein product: CASSLVGATEAFF.

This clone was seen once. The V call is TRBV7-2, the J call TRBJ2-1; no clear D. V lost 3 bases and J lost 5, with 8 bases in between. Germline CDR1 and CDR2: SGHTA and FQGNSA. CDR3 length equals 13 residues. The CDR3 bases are TGTGCCAGCAGCTTCTACCCGAACAATGAGCAGTTCTTC. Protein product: CASSFYPNNEQFF.

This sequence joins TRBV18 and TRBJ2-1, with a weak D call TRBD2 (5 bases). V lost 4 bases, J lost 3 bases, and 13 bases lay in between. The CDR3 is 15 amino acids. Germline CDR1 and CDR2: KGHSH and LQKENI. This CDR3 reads CASSREISYYNEQFF. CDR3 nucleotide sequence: TGTGCCAGCTCACGGGAGATTTCCTACTACAATGAGCAGTTCTTC.

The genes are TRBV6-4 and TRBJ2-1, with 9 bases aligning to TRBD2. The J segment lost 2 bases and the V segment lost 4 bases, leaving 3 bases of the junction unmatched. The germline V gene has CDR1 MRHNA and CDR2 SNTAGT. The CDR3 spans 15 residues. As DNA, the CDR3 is TGTGCCAGCAGTGCTCTAGCGGGACCCTACAATGAGCAGTTCTTC. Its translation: CASSALAGPYNEQFF.

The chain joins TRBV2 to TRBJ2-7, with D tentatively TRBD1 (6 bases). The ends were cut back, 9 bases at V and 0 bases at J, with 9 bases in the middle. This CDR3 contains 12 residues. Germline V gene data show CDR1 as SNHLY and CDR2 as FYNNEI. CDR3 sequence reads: CASRDISYEQYF. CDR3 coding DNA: TGTGCCAGTCGGGACATCTCCTACGAGCAGTACTTC.

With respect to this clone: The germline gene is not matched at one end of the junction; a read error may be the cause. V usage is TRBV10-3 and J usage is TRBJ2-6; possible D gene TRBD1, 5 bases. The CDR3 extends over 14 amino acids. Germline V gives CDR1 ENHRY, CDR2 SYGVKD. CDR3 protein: CAISDAVGANGLTF. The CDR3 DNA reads TGTGCCATCAGTGACGCTGTTGGGGCCAACGGCCTGACTTTC.

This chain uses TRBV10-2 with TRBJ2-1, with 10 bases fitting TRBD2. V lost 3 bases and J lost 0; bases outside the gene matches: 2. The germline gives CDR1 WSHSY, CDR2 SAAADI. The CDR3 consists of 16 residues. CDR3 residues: CASSDPSGSSYNEQFF. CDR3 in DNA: TGCGCCAGCAGTGACCCTAGCGGGAGCTCCTACAATGAGCAGTTCTTC.

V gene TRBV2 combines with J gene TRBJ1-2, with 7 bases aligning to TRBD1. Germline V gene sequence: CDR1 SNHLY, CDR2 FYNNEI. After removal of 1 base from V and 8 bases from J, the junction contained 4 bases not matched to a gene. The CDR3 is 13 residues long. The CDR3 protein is CASSEVLGGGYTF. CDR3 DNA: TGTGCCAGCAGTGAAGTACTAGGGGGCGGCTACACCTTC.

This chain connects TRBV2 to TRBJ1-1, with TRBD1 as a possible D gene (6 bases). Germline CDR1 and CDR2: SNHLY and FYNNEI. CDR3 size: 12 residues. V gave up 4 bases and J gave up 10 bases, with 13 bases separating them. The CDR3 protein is CASSVQGRVAFF. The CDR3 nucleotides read TGTGCCAGCAGTGTCCAGGGGAGGGTAGCTTTCTTT.

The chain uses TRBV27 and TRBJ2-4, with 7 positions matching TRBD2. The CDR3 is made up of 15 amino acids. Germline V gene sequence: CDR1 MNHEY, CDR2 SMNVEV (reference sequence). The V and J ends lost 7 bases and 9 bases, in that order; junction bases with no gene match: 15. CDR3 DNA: TGTGCCAGCATAGCGAGAGCGGGACTCCACCCCATTCAGTACTTC. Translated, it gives CASIARAGLHPIQYF.

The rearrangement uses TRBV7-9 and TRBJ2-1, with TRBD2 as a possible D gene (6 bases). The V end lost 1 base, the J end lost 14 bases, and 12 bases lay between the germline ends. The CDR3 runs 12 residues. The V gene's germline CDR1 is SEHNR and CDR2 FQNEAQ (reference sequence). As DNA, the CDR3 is TGTGCCAGCAGCTTAGACCGCGGGATCAAGTTCTTC. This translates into CASSLDRGIKFF.

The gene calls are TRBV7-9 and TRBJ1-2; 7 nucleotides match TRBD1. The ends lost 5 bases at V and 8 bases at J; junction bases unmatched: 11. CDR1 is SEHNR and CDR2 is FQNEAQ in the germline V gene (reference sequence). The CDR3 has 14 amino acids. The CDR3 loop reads CASSLRQGSEGYTF. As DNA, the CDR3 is TGTGCCAGCAGCCTACGACAGGGAAGTGAAGGCTACACCTTC. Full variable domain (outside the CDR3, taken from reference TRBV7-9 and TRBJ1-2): DTGVSQNPRHKITKRGQNVTFRCDPISEHNRLYWYRQTLGQGPEFLTYFQNEAQLEKSRLLSDRFSAERPKGSFSTLEIQRTEQGDSAMYLCASSLRQGSEGYTFGSGTRLTVV.